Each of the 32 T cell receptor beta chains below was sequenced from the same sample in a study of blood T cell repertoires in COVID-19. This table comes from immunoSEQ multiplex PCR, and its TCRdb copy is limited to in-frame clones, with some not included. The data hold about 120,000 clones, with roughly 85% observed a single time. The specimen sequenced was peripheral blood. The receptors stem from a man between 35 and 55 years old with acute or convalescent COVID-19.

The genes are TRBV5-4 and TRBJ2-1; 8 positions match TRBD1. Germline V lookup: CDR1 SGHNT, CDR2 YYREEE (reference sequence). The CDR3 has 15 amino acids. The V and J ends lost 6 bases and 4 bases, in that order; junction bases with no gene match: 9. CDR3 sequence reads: CASTIRQGPYNEQFF. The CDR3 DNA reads TGTGCCAGCACCATCCGACAGGGGCCGTACAATGAGCAGTTCTTC. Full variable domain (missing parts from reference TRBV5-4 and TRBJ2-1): ETGVTQSPTHLIKTRGQQVTLRCSSQSGHNTVSWYQQALGQGPQFIFQYYREEENGRGNFPPRFSGLQFPNYSSELNVNALELDDSALYLCASTIRQGPYNEQFFGPGTRLTVL.

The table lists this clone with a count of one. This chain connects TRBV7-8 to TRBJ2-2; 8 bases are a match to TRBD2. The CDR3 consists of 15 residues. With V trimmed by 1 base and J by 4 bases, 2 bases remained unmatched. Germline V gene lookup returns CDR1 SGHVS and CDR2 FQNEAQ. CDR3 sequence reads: CASSLERGITGELFF. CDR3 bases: TGTGCCAGCAGCTTAGAGCGGGGGATCACCGGGGAGCTGTTTTTT. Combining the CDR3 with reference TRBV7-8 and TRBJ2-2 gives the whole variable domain GAGVSQSPRYKVAKRGQDVALRCDPISGHVSLFWYQQALGQGPEFLTYFQNEAQLDKSGLPSDRFFAERPEGSVSTLKIQRTQQEDSAVYLCASSLERGITGELFFGEGSRLTVL.

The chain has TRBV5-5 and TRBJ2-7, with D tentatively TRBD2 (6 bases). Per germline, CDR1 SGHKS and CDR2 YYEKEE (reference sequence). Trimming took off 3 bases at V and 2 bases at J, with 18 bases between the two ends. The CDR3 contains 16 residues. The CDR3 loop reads CASSWRGGTAPYEQYF. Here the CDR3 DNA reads TGTGCCAGCAGCTGGAGAGGCGGGACGGCTCCCTACGAGCAGTACTTC.

The CDR3 DNA reads as TGTGCCAGCAGTGAATCAGGGGGCTATGGCTACACCTTC. The encoded protein is CASSESGGYGYTF. This chain links TRBV6-1 with TRBJ1-2, with TRBD1 matching over 7 bases. The CDR3 is made up of 13 amino acids. The V gene's germline CDR1 is MNHNS and CDR2 SASEGT. The ends lost 2 bases at V and 4 bases at J; junction bases unmatched: 1.

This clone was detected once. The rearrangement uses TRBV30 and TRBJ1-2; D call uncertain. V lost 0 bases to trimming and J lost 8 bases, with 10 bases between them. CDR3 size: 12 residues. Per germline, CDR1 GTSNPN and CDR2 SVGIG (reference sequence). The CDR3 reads CAWSVHGSGYTF. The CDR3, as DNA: TGTGCCTGGAGTGTACACGGTAGCGGCTACACCTTC.

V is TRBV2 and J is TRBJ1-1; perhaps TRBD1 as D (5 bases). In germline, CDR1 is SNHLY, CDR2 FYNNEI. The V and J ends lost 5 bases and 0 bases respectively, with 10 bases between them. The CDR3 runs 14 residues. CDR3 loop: CASSSGGMNTEAFF. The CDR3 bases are TGTGCCAGCAGTTCGGGGGGAATGAACACTGAAGCTTTCTTT. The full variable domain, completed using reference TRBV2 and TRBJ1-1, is EPEVTQTPSHQVTQMGQEVILRCVPISNHLYFYWYRQILGQKVEFLVSFYNNEISEKSEIFDDQFSVERPDGSNFTLKIRSTKLEDSAMYFCASSSGGMNTEAFFGQGTRLTVV.

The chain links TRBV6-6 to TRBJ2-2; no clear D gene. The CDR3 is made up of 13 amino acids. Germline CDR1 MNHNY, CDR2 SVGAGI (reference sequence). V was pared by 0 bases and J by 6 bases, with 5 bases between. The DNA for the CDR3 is TGTGCCAGCAGTTACTCGAGTGCCGGGGAGCTGTTTTTT. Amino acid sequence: CASSYSSAGELFF.

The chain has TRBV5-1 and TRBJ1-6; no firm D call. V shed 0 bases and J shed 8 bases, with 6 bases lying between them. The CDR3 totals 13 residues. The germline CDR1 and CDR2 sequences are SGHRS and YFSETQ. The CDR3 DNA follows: TGCGCCAGCAGCTTGGATTATGATTCACCCCTCCACTTT. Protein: CASSLDYDSPLHF.

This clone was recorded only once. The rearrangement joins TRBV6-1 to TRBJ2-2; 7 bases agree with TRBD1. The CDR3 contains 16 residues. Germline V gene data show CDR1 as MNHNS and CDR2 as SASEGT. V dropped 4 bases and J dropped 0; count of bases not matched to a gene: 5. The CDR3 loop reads CASSGTTGSNTGELFF. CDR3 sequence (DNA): TGTGCCAGCAGTGGGACGACAGGGTCGAACACCGGGGAGCTGTTTTTT.

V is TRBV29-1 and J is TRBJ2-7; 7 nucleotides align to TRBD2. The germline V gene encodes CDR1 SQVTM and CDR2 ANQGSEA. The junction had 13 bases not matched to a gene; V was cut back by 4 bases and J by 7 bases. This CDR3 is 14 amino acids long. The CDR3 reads CSVGSGLAVFEQYF. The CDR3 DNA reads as TGCAGCGTTGGGAGCGGGCTAGCGGTGTTTGAGCAGTACTTC.

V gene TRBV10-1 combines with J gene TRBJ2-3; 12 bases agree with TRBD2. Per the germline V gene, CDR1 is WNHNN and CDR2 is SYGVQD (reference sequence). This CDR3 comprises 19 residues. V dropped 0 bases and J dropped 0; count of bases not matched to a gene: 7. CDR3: CASSESGLAGGNSTDTQYF. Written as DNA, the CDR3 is TGCGCCAGCAGTGAGTCGGGTCTAGCGGGGGGGAATAGCACAGATACGCAGTATTTT.

For the CDR3, the DNA is TGCGCCAGCAGCTTGTCTGGGGCCCCTTACAATGAGCAGTTCTTC. Translated, it gives CASSLSGAPYNEQFF. The chain carries TRBV5-1 and TRBJ2-1; possibly TRBD1 for D (5 bases). Trimming pared 1 base from V and 4 bases from J, leaving 12 bases between. Germline CDR1 SGHRS, CDR2 YFSETQ. The CDR3 sequence is 15 residues long.

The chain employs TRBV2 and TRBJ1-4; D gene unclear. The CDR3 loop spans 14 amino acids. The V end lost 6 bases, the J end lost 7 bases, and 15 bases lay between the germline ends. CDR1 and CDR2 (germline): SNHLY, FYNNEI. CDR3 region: CASSWAGSSEKLFF. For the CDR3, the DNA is TGTGCCAGCAGCTGGGCTGGAAGTAGTGAAAAACTGTTTTTT.

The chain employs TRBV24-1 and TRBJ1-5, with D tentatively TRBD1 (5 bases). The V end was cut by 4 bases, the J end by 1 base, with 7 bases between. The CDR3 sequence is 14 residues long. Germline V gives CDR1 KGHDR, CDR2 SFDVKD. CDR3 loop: CATSEDNSNQPQHF. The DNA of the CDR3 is TGTGCCACCAGTGAGGACAACAGCAATCAGCCCCAGCATTTT.

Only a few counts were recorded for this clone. CDR3 DNA sequence: TGTGCCAGCAGTCCCAGAAGCGGGGGCTACACCTTC. It yields the protein CASSPRSGGYTF. The rearrangement uses TRBV7-2 and TRBJ1-2; no reliable D call. V gave up 6 bases and J gave up 8 bases, with 13 bases separating them. The CDR3 totals 12 residues. Per the germline V gene, CDR1 is SGHTA and CDR2 is FQGNSA.

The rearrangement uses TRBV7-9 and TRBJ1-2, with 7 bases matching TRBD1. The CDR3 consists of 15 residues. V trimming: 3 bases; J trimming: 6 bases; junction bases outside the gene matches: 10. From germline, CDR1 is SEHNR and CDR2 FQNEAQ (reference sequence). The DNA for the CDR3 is TGTGCCAGCAGCTTCCCGGGACAGTCTAAGAATGGCTACACCTTC. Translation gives CASSFPGQSKNGYTF.

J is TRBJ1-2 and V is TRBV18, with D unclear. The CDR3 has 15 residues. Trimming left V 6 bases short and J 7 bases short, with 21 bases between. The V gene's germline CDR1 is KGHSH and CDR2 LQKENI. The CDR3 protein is CASSEARGSLGGYTF. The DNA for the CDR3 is TGTGCCAGCTCCGAGGCCCGGGGATCCTTGGGTGGCTACACCTTC.

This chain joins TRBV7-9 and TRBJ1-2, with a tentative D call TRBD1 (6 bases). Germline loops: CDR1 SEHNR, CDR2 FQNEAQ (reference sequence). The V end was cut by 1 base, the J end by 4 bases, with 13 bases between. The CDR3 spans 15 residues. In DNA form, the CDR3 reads TGTGCCAGCAGCTTAGGAAAACAGGGTGGCTATGGCTACACCTTC. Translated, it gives CASSLGKQGGYGYTF.

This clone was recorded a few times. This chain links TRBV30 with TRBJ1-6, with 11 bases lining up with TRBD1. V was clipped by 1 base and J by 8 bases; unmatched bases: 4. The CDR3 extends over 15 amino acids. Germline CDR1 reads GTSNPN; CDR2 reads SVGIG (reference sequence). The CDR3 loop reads CAWSASGQGDSPLHF. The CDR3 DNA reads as TGTGCCTGGAGTGCATCGGGACAGGGGGATTCACCCCTCCACTTT. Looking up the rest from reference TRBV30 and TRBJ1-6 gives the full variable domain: SQTIHQWPATLVQPVGSPLSLECTVEGTSNPNLYWYRQAAGRGLQLLFYSVGIGQISSEVPQNLSASRPQDRQFILSSKKLLLSDSGFYLCAWSASGQGDSPLHFGNGTRLTVT.

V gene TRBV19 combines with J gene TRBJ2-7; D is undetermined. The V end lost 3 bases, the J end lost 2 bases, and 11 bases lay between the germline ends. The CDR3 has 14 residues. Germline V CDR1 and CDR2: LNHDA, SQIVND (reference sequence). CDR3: CASSIITGPYEQYF. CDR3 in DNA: TGTGCCAGTAGTATCATAACGGGTCCCTACGAGCAGTACTTC.

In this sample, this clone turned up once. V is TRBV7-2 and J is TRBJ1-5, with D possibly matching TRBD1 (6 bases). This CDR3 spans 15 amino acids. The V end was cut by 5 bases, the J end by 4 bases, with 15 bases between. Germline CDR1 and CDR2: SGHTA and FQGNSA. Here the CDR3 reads CASSAYAGTNQPQHF. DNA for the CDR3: TGTGCCAGCAGCGCCTACGCCGGGACAAATCAGCCCCAGCATTTT.

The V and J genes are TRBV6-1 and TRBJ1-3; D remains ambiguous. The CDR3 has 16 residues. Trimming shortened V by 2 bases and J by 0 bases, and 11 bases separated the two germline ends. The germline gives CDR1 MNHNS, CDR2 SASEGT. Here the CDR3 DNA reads TGTGCCAGCAGTGAAAATCCGGTTATCTCTGGAAACACCATATATTTT. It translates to CASSENPVISGNTIYF.

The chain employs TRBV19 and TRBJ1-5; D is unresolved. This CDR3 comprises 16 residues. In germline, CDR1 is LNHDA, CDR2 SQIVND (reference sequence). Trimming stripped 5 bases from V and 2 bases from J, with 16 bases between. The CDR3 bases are TGTGCCAGTAGTGCGCCGAGGAGCGGTGGCAATCAGCCCCAGCATTTT. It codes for CASSAPRSGGNQPQHF.

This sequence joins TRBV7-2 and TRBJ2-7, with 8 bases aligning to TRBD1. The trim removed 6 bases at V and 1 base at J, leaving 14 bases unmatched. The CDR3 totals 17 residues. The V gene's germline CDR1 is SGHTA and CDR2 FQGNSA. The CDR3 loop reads CASSPSPGGSYSYEQYF. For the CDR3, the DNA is TGTGCCAGCAGTCCTAGCCCAGGGGGCTCGTATTCCTACGAGCAGTACTTC.

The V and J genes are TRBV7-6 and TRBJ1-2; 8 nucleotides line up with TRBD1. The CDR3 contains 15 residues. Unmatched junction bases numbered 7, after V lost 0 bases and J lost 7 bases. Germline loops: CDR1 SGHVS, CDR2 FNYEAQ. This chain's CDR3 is CASSLAPTGDAGYTF. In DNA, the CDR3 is TGTGCCAGCAGCTTAGCCCCGACAGGGGATGCTGGCTACACCTTC.

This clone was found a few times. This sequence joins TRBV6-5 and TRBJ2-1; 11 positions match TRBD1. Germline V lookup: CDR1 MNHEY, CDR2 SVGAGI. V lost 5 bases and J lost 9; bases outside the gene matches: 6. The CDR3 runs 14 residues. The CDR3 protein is CASSQDRGRVEQFF. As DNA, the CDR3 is TGTGCCAGCAGTCAGGACAGGGGGCGGGTTGAGCAGTTCTTC.

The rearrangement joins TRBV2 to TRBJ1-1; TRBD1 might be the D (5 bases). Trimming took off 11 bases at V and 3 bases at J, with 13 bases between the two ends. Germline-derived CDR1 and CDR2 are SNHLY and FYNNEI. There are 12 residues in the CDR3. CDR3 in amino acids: CAGERGDTEAFF. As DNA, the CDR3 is TGTGCCGGTGAAAGGGGTGACACTGAAGCTTTCTTT.

Written as DNA, the CDR3 is TGTGCCAGCAGCCCGACGGTGGGAGTTTTCTATGGCTACACCTTC. This translates into CASSPTVGVFYGYTF. The chain combines TRBV6-5 with TRBJ1-2; D is unresolved. This CDR3 comprises 15 residues. Germline CDR1 reads MNHEY; CDR2 reads SVGAGI. Trimming shortened V by 6 bases and J by 4 bases, and 18 bases separated the two germline ends.

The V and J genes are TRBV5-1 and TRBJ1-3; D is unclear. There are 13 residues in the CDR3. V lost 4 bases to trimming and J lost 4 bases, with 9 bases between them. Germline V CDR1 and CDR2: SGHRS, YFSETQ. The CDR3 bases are TGCGCCAGCAGCCCCGGACTGGGAAACACCATATATTTT. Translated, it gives CASSPGLGNTIYF.

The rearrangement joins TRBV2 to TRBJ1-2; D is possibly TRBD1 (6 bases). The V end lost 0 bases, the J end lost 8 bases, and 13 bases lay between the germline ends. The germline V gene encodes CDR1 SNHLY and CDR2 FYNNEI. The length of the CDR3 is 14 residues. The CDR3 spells CASSEARTGSGYTF. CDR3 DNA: TGTGCCAGCAGTGAAGCGCGAACAGGGTCCGGCTACACCTTC.

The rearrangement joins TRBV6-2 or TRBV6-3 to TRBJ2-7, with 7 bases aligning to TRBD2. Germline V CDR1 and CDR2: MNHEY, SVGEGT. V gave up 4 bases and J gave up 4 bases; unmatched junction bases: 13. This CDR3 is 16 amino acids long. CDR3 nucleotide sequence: TGTGCCAGCAGTTCGAAAATGGGGACTATACTTTACGAGCAGTACTTC. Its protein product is CASSSKMGTILYEQYF.

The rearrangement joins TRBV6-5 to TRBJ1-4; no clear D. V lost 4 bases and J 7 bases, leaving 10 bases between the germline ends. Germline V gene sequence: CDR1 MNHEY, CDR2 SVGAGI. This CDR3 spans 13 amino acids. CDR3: CASSWGGGEKLFF. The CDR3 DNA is TGTGCCAGCAGTTGGGGAGGAGGTGAAAAACTGTTTTTT.